Listed here are 14 T cell receptor beta chains from one sample, sequenced in a study of blood T cell repertoires in COVID-19. Data came from immunoSEQ multiplex PCR; TCRdb stores just in-frame clones and leaves some out. The sample consists of 35,000 to 50,000 clones, about 85% of them appearing once. The specimen was peripheral blood. The receptors here all came from a man aged 55 to 69 with acute or convalescent COVID-19.

The chain uses TRBV15 and TRBJ1-4, with TRBD1 identical over 7 bases. CDR1 LNHNV and CDR2 YYDKDF come from the germline V gene (reference sequence). Trimming removed 4 bases from V and 2 bases from J; junction bases left unmatched: 7. This CDR3 has 16 residues. The CDR3 sequence is CATSTDRAVTNEKLFF. CDR3 in DNA: TGTGCCACCAGCACAGACAGGGCGGTGACTAATGAAAAACTGTTTTTT.

The chain carries TRBV5-8 and TRBJ1-5; D uncertain. Looked up from germline, CDR1 is SGHTS and CDR2 is YDEGEE. This CDR3 is built from 13 residues. Trimming shortened V by 7 bases and J by 4 bases, and 12 bases separated the two germline ends. The CDR3 DNA is TGTGCCAGCGGGAGCAGGAAGAATCAGCCCCAGCATTTT. It codes for CASGSRKNQPQHF.

The chain links TRBV7-2 to TRBJ1-3, with D possibly matching TRBD1 (6 bases). The V gene lost 5 bases and the J gene lost 0 bases, with 14 bases spanning the gap. Germline CDR1 SGHTA, CDR2 FQGNSA. The CDR3 sequence is 16 residues long. The CDR3 region is CASSITGYSSGNTIYF. As DNA, the CDR3 is TGTGCCAGCAGCATTACAGGGTATAGCTCTGGAAACACCATATATTTT.

The J gene is TRBJ2-3, the V gene TRBV21-1; TRBD1 is taken as the D call from the table, unchecked against the DNA. TRBV21-1 is recorded as a pseudogene. The CDR3 is 15 amino acids. The chain's CDR3 is CASSRTGPSTDTQYF. The CDR3 bases are TGTGCCTCCAGCCGGACAGGGCCTAGCACAGATACGCAGTATTTT.

This clone turned up a few times. The DNA of the CDR3 is TGTGCCAGCAGCCCTCGACTAGATGGGACAGATACGCAGTATTTT. Protein sequence: CASSPRLDGTDTQYF. This chain uses TRBV13 with TRBJ2-3, with D possibly being TRBD2 (6 bases). This CDR3 comprises 15 residues. Germline values: CDR1 PRHDT, CDR2 FYEKMQ (reference sequence). The V end was cut by 5 bases, the J end by 3 bases, with 15 bases between.

The rearrangement links TRBV21-1 to TRBJ2-4; the D call in the table, TRBD1, was not verified against the DNA. TRBV21-1 is deemed a pseudogene. The CDR3 extends over 15 amino acids. CDR3 sequence reads: CASSNAGLAKNIQYF. In DNA, the CDR3 is TGTGCCAGCAGCAACGCAGGGTTAGCCAAAAACATTCAGTACTTC.

The chain links TRBV6-5 to TRBJ2-1; 8 bases fit TRBD2. Germline loops: CDR1 MNHEY, CDR2 SVGAGI. CDR3 size: 13 residues. The ends lost 8 bases at V and 10 bases at J; junction bases unmatched: 10. Here the CDR3 reads CASAGGQKGEQFF. CDR3 DNA sequence: TGTGCCAGCGCGGGGGGTCAAAAAGGGGAGCAGTTCTTC.

The count of this clone is one. The chain is built from TRBV6-6 and TRBJ1-6; TRBD1 matches 7 bases. Germline V lookup: CDR1 MNHNY, CDR2 SVGAGI (reference sequence). This CDR3 region has 14 residues. Trimming took 7 bases from V and 10 from J; bases not matched to a gene: 10. Here the CDR3 DNA reads TGTGCCAGCACCCCCACAGGGGAAAGCTCACCCCTCCACTTT. Translated: CASTPTGESSPLHF.

The V call is TRBV3-1 (or the pseudogene TRBV3-2), the J call TRBJ2-2; D is perhaps TRBD2 (5 bases). V dropped 6 bases and J dropped 0 bases, with 8 bases sitting between them. Germline loops: CDR1 LGHDT, CDR2 YNNKEL (reference sequence). This CDR3 spans 14 amino acids. The CDR3 protein is CASRPGTNTGELFF. The CDR3 coding sequence is TGTGCCAGCAGGCCCGGGACGAACACCGGGGAGCTGTTTTTT.

This clone was counted a single time. The chain combines TRBV30 with TRBJ1-2, with TRBD1 matching over 9 bases. Germline V CDR1 and CDR2: GTSNPN, SVGIG (reference sequence). With 1 base clipped from V and 8 bases from J, the junction kept 5 bases outside the gene matches. The CDR3 is made up of 13 amino acids. Here the CDR3 DNA reads TGTGCCTGGAGTGCACAGGGGGCTCTCGGCTACACCTTC. It specifies CAWSAQGALGYTF. Based on the CDR3 plus reference TRBV30 and TRBJ1-2, the full variable domain is SQTIHQWPATLVQPVGSPLSLECTVEGTSNPNLYWYRQAAGRGLQLLFYSVGIGQISSEVPQNLSASRPQDRQFILSSKKLLLSDSGFYLCAWSAQGALGYTFGSGTRLTVV.

The table lists this clone with a count of one. The V call is TRBV19, the J call TRBJ1-6; D is possibly TRBD1 (5 bases). V gave up 3 bases and J gave up 7 bases, with 10 bases separating them. CDR3 length: 14 amino acids. The germline V gene has CDR1 LNHDA and CDR2 SQIVND (reference sequence). Here the CDR3 DNA reads TGTGCCAGTAGTATGAGACAGATCAATTCACCCCTCCACTTT. It encodes CASSMRQINSPLHF.

The V and J genes are TRBV5-1 and TRBJ2-2, with D tentatively TRBD1 (5 bases). This CDR3 comprises 16 residues. CDR1 is SGHRS, CDR2 YFSETQ, per germline. V was cut by 0 bases and J by 0 bases, with 9 bases left in between. The CDR3 region has the DNA TGCGCCAGCAGCTTGGAGGGGAACACGAACACCGGGGAGCTGTTTTTT. It is translated as CASSLEGNTNTGELFF.

V gene TRBV6-1 combines with J gene TRBJ2-7; D may be TRBD1 (5 bases). Germline assignment: CDR1 MNHNS and CDR2 SASEGT. The ends were cut back, 2 bases at V and 0 bases at J, with 8 bases in the middle. The CDR3 totals 14 residues. CDR3 in DNA: TGTGCCAGCAGTGAAACAGGCAGCTCCTACGAGCAGTACTTC. This gives the protein CASSETGSSYEQYF.

V is TRBV29-1 and J is TRBJ1-2; 7 nucleotides agree with TRBD1. V dropped 6 bases and J dropped 4; count of bases not matched to a gene: 8. The CDR3 is 13 residues long. Germline CDR1 reads SQVTM; CDR2 reads ANQGSEA. The CDR3 here is CSVTAGTAYGYTF. The CDR3 DNA reads TGCAGCGTCACAGCCGGGACAGCCTATGGCTACACCTTC.